The present TCR beta chain was sequenced within a study of T cell responses to AZD1222 COVID-19 vaccine. Study results and limitations: With two AZD1222 doses given, Spike-specific TCR breadth and depth both rose.

On this clone itself: Its antigen is not identified.

Germline CDR1 and CDR2: GTSNPN and SVGIG (reference sequence). The trim removed 4 bases at V and 4 bases at J, leaving 11 bases unmatched. This CDR3 has 15 amino acids. TCRdb keeps only in-frame clones here, not all; method: immunoSEQ multiplex PCR. In the table there are around 140,000 clones, about 93% of which are singletons. The origin of this receptor is an adult in good health. Sequences were derived from peripheral blood, sampled on day 0 of AZD1222 vaccination. The V call is TRBV30, the J call TRBJ1-2, with 8 nucleotides matching TRBD1. The CDR3 is CAWIPPGTGGYGYTF. DNA of the CDR3: TGTGCCTGGATACCTCCCGGGACAGGCGGCTATGGCTACACCTTC.